This T cell receptor (beta chain) stems from a study of post-analysis software for immune sequencing data. Trimming cost V 7 bases and J 0 bases; bases outside gene matches: 8. The CDR3 runs to 14 residues. CDR1 is DFQATT, CDR2 SNEGSKA, per germline (reference sequence). Study findings and constraints: Comparison of patients with controls showed 4 to 6 TRBV segments more frequent in patients, TRBV5-6, TRBV5-1 and TRBV20-1 among them. Patients with multiple sclerosis recorded significantly lower normalized Chao1 diversity than controls, the study found.

A word on this clonotype: Its specificity is unknown.

Unique-molecular-identifier-tagged TCR beta cDNA libraries were used. One entry per CDR3 protein, called by TCRdb with MiXCR from the PCR reads. The data show over 300,000 distinct CDR3 sequences, roughly 38% seen once. The TCR was taken from a girl aged 5 to 17 with multiple sclerosis. Sequenced material: blood. V is TRBV20-1 and J is TRBJ2-7, with TRBD2 identical over 8 bases. CDR3 DNA sequence: TGCAGTGTAGCTCCGACTAGCGTCTCCTACGAGCAGTACTTC. As protein: CSVAPTSVSYEQYF.